Below, 20 T cell receptor beta chains from the same sample are listed, as sequenced in a study of Graves' ophthalmopathy and Graves' hyperthyroidism. The authors amplified TCR beta CDR3 regions from RNA transcripts. HTBI primers served in a first-round RT-PCR, which a second-round multiplex PCR followed. TCRdb processed the multiplex PCR reads anew with MiXCR; each CDR3 protein has one entry. The sample records under 350,000 distinct CDR3 sequences, about a sixth being singletons. The sequenced sample was peripheral blood. All receptors derive from an adult man with Graves' ophthalmopathy.

There are many counts of this clonotype. The chain is built from TRBV4-1 and TRBJ1-1, with D possibly being TRBD1 (6 bases). Per the germline V gene, CDR1 is MGHRA and CDR2 is YSYEKL. V was pared by 5 bases and J by 4 bases, with 11 bases between. CDR3 length: 13 amino acids. The CDR3 nucleotides read TGCGCCAGCAGCGCCCAGGGGCGCACTGAAGCTTTCTTT. This gives the protein CASSAQGRTEAFF.

This clonotype occurred many times. J is TRBJ2-5 and V is TRBV7-2; TRBD2 is a possible D gene (6 bases). This CDR3 has 14 residues. The germline V and J ends were trimmed by 8 bases and 2 bases, with 15 bases remaining between them. CDR1 is SGHTA, CDR2 FQGNSA, per germline. Here the CDR3 reads CASAKTAGQETQYF. The CDR3 nucleotides are TGTGCCAGCGCGAAGACCGCGGGGCAAGAGACCCAGTACTTC.

This clonotype has a count of ten or more. This rearrangement joins TRBV19 to TRBJ1-5, with D tentatively TRBD1 (5 bases). This CDR3 has 14 residues. V was pared by 6 bases and J by 7 bases, with 16 bases between. Germline V gene sequence: CDR1 LNHDA, CDR2 SQIVND (reference sequence). CDR3 sequence: CASRRGGGLQPQHF. DNA of the CDR3: TGTGCCAGTAGGCGAGGTGGGGGGTTACAGCCCCAGCATTTT.

This clonotype was recorded many times. V gene TRBV20-1 combines with J gene TRBJ1-6, with 7 bases lining up with TRBD1. Germline values: CDR1 DFQATT, CDR2 SNEGSKA (reference sequence). Unmatched junction bases numbered 16, after V lost 7 bases and J lost 7 bases. The CDR3 sequence is 16 residues long. The CDR3 DNA reads TGCAGTGTAACGCCGAGGACAGGAGCTACAAATTCACCCCTCCACTTT. As protein: CSVTPRTGATNSPLHF.

This clonotype occurred a few times. The CDR3 region has the DNA TGTGCCAGCTCCCTGGAGACAAATTCACCCCTCCACTTT. This codes for CASSLETNSPLHF. This chain connects TRBV6-1 to TRBJ1-6; D is unclear. CDR1 MNHNS and CDR2 SASEGT come from the germline V gene. Trimming removed 8 bases at V and 7 bases at J, with 12 bases between. The CDR3 sequence is 13 residues long.

This clonotype appeared many times. CDR3 sequence: CASSFSGGAAQEQYF. CDR3 DNA sequence: TGTGCCAGCAGCTTTAGCGGGGGGGCGGCTCAGGAGCAGTACTTC. The J gene is TRBJ2-7, the V gene TRBV7-2; the match to TRBD2 covers 11 bases. V trimming: 3 bases; J trimming: 7 bases; junction bases outside the gene matches: 8. From germline, CDR1 is SGHTA and CDR2 FQGNSA. The CDR3 is made up of 15 amino acids. Combining the CDR3 with reference TRBV7-2 and TRBJ2-7 gives the whole variable domain GAGVSQSPSNKVTEKGKDVELRCDPISGHTALYWYRQSLGQGLEFLIYFQGNSAPDKSGLPSDRFSAERTGGSVSTLTIQRTQQEDSAVYLCASSFSGGAAQEQYFGPGTRLTVT.

This clonotype was seen at least ten times. The gene calls are TRBV30 and TRBJ2-7, with 7 positions matching TRBD1. V gave up 0 bases and J gave up 2 bases; unmatched junction bases: 7. In germline, CDR1 is GTSNPN, CDR2 SVGIG (reference sequence). The CDR3 runs 15 residues. CDR3 sequence (DNA): TGTGCCTGGAGTGTATCGAACAGGGGACCCTACGAGCAGTACTTC. Translating gives CAWSVSNRGPYEQYF.

This clonotype was counted many times. This chain links TRBV5-6 with TRBJ1-2; maybe TRBD1 (5 bases). V gave up 4 bases and J gave up 3 bases, with 16 bases separating them. In germline, CDR1 is SGHDT, CDR2 YYEEEE. CDR3 length: 15 residues. The CDR3 DNA is TGTGCCAGCAGCCGATGGGGGAGTAAGGACTATGGCTACACCTTC. It encodes CASSRWGSKDYGYTF.

The chain links TRBV6-5 to TRBJ2-5; weak D call: TRBD2 (7 bases). Trimming shortened V by 3 bases and J by 5 bases, and 19 bases separated the two germline ends. Per the germline V gene, CDR1 is MNHEY and CDR2 is SVGAGI. The CDR3 totals 16 residues. The CDR3 loop reads CASSYILGGGGETQYF. The CDR3 DNA reads TGTGCCAGCAGTTATATCCTTGGGGGGGGCGGTGAGACCCAGTACTTC.

This clonotype was picked up many times. The V gene is TRBV2, the J gene TRBJ1-1; D might be TRBD1 (5 bases). The V end was cut by 7 bases, the J end by 3 bases, with 15 bases between. CDR3 length equals 14 residues. CDR1 is SNHLY and CDR2 is FYNNEI in the germline V gene. DNA for the CDR3: TGTGCCAGCACCCCCGGGACGCAAGACACTGAAGCTTTCTTT. It translates to CASTPGTQDTEAFF. Drawing the rest from reference TRBV2 and TRBJ1-1, the complete variable domain is EPEVTQTPSHQVTQMGQEVILRCVPISNHLYFYWYRQILGQKVEFLVSFYNNEISEKSEIFDDQFSVERPDGSNFTLKIRSTKLEDSAMYFCASTPGTQDTEAFFGQGTRLTVV.

This clonotype was observed at least ten times. J is TRBJ2-5 and V is TRBV29-1; 11 bases are a match to TRBD2. Germline CDR1 reads SQVTM; CDR2 reads ANQGSEA. The CDR3 loop spans 14 amino acids. V lost 7 bases, J lost 5 bases, and 9 bases stayed unmatched. This CDR3 reads CSGLAGGRRETQYF. CDR3 nucleotide sequence: TGCAGCGGTCTAGCGGGGGGCCGGAGGGAGACCCAGTACTTC.

This clonotype was counted at least ten times. The chain recombines TRBV5-1 with TRBJ1-1; 7 bases agree with TRBD1. The CDR3 is 14 residues long. In germline, CDR1 is SGHRS, CDR2 YFSETQ. Germline trimming cut 4 bases from V and 4 bases from J; bases unmatched to any gene: 7. The CDR3, as DNA: TGCGCCAGCAGCCCCGACAGGGTAAGCACTGAAGCTTTCTTT. This gives the protein CASSPDRVSTEAFF.

Many counts were recorded for this clonotype. The chain carries TRBV5-1 and TRBJ2-5; 11 bases line up with TRBD2. CDR1 is SGHRS and CDR2 is YFSETQ in the germline V gene. After removal of 5 bases from V and 2 bases from J, the junction contained 5 bases not matched to a gene. This CDR3 region has 15 residues. CDR3 sequence (DNA): TGCGCCAGCAGAACTAGCGGGAGTTATCAAGAGACCCAGTACTTC. Its protein is CASRTSGSYQETQYF.

This clonotype came up many times. V gene TRBV29-1 combines with J gene TRBJ1-1; D unclear. Deletions cut 4 bases from V and 1 base from J, with 13 bases between. Per the germline V gene, CDR1 is SQVTM and CDR2 is ANQGSEA. This CDR3 has 14 residues. Written as DNA, the CDR3 is TGCAGCGTTGTCTCGGCACCTTGGAACACTGAAGCTTTCTTT. As protein: CSVVSAPWNTEAFF. Looking up the rest from reference TRBV29-1 and TRBJ1-1 gives the full variable domain: SAVISQKPSRDICQRGTSLTIQCQVDSQVTMMFWYRQQPGQSLTLIATANQGSEATYESGFVIDKFPISRPNLTFSTLTVSNMSPEDSSIYLCSVVSAPWNTEAFFGQGTRLTVV.

There are many counts of this clonotype. The CDR3 DNA sequence: TGCGCCAGCAGCCCCGGACCTAACACCGGGGAGCTGTTTTTT. This translates into CASSPGPNTGELFF. The chain couples TRBV4-3 to TRBJ2-2; D is unclear. The CDR3 has 14 residues. Trimming took 4 bases from V and 2 from J, leaving 8 bases between them. Germline V gene sequence: CDR1 LGHNA, CDR2 YSLEER.

This clonotype has a count of ten or more. This chain joins TRBV5-1 and TRBJ2-7; D remains unclear. Trimming cost V 1 base and J 0 bases, with 8 bases left between them. Per germline, CDR1 SGHRS and CDR2 YFSETQ. There are 14 residues in the CDR3. For the CDR3, the DNA is TGCGCCAGCAGCTTGAGCGCGAGCTCCTACGAGCAGTACTTC. It translates to CASSLSASSYEQYF.

This clonotype was found many times. J is TRBJ1-5 and V is TRBV6-1, with a tentative D call TRBD1 (5 bases). Germline CDR1 and CDR2: MNHNS and SASEGT. Trimming took off 6 bases at V and 4 bases at J, with 16 bases between the two ends. This CDR3 is 15 amino acids long. The CDR3 region is CASSPPGQLNQPQHF. The CDR3 coding sequence is TGTGCCAGCAGCCCCCCGGGGCAGCTGAATCAGCCCCAGCATTTT.

The rearrangement joins TRBV6-1 to TRBJ2-5, with D perhaps matching TRBD1 (5 bases). Trimming stripped 6 bases from V and 4 bases from J, with 12 bases between. Germline V gene lookup returns CDR1 MNHNS and CDR2 SASEGT. This CDR3 comprises 13 residues. The CDR3 nucleotides read TGTGCCAGCAGCATGACAGTTGCAGAGACCCAGTACTTC. This encodes CASSMTVAETQYF.

As regards this clonotype: In this CDR3 the conserved last residue, phenylalanine or tryptophan, is missing, so a read error is likely. It is unclear where the CDR3 begins or ends on the DNA, so no DNA is shown, and the CDR3 is as TCRdb lists it. This rearrangement joins TRBV7-2 to TRBJ2-7; the table's D gene call, TRBD2, was not cross checked with the DNA. Looked up from germline, CDR1 is SGHTA and CDR2 is FQGNSA. The CDR3 length equals 13 residues, ends included. CDR3 region: CASSLDFVGPQSA.

Many counts were recorded for this clonotype. The chain is built from TRBV29-1 and TRBJ1-3; D uncertain. The CDR3 totals 13 residues. Trimming cost V 4 bases and J 8 bases, with 15 bases left between them. Germline V lookup: CDR1 SQVTM, CDR2 ANQGSEA. The chain's CDR3 is CSVGSLGGDTIYF. CDR3 DNA: TGCAGCGTTGGTTCCTTGGGCGGTGACACCATATATTTT.